These 3 T cell receptor beta chains share one sample of origin, sequenced in a study of blood T cell repertoires in COVID-19. TCRdb keeps only in-frame clones here, not all; method: immunoSEQ multiplex PCR. The data hold 150,000 to 200,000 clones, with roughly 90% observed a single time. Source material: peripheral blood. The receptors stem from a man in his forties or fifties with acute or convalescent COVID-19.

The V gene is TRBV10-3, the J gene TRBJ1-4, with D maybe TRBD1 (5 bases). CDR3 length: 13 residues. Germline lookup yields CDR1 ENHRY and CDR2 SYGVKD. V was cut by 3 bases and J by 8 bases, with 10 bases left in between. The CDR3 DNA follows: TGTGCCATCAGTGAACTGGGGCAGGAAAAACTGTTTTTT. This codes for CAISELGQEKLFF.

The chain employs TRBV19 and TRBJ2-5; TRBD2 is a possible D gene (6 bases). This CDR3 is built from 15 residues. Germline CDR1 is LNHDA and CDR2 is SQIVND (reference sequence). Trimming removed 1 base at V and 2 bases at J, with 11 bases between. The CDR3 region has the DNA TGTGCCAGTAGTATAGGCCGTCGGGAGCAAGAGACCCAGTACTTC. Amino acid sequence: CASSIGRREQETQYF.

J is TRBJ2-7 and V is TRBV4-1; possible D gene TRBD1, 6 bases. The CDR3 is 15 amino acids. Trimming pared 4 bases from V and 3 bases from J, leaving 16 bases between. The germline CDR1 and CDR2 sequences are MGHRA and YSYEKL. The CDR3 sequence is CASSLTSGQSYEQYF. CDR3 nucleotides: TGCGCCAGCAGCCTTACATCGGGACAAAGCTACGAGCAGTACTTC.